The sequence of this T cell receptor (beta chain) was determined in a study of OX40 agonist ivuxolimab in advanced cancers. Regarding the study as a whole: Compared with CD4+, CD8+ T cells on average had more expanded clones.

This clone has more than one count but fewer than ten. What it binds is unknown. Libraries were prepared by immunoSEQ multiplex PCR; TCRdb keeps only in-frame clonotypes and omits some of them. The sample includes 80,000 to 100,000 clones, around nine tenths of them seen just once. Germline loops: CDR1 GTSNPN, CDR2 SVGIG (reference sequence). Trimming cost V 0 bases and J 7 bases, with 6 bases left between them. This CDR3 contains 11 residues. The J gene is TRBJ1-1, the V gene TRBV30; D is uncertain. The clonotype was recovered from an adult with an advanced solid tumor such as melanoma, head and neck, liver or kidney cancer. This specimen consisted of CD4+ or CD8+ T cells sorted from blood, obtained in a trial of the OX40 agonist ivuxolimab. In DNA, the CDR3 is TGTGCCTGGAGTGTACGGCTTGAAGCTTTCTTT. It encodes CAWSVRLEAFF.